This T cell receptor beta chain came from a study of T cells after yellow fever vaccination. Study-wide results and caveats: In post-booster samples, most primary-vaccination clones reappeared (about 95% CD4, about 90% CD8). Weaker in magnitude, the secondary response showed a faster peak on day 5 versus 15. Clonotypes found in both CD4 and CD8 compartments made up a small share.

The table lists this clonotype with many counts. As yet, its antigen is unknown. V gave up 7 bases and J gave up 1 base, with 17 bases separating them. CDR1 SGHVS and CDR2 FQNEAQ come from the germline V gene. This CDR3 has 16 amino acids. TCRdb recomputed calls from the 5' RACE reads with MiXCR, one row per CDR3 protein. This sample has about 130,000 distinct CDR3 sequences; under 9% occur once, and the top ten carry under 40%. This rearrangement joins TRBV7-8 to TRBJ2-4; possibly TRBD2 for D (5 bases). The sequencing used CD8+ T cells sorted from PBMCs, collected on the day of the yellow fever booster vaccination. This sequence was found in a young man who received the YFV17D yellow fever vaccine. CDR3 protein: CASNNKREGAKNIQYF. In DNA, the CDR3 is TGTGCCAGCAACAATAAGAGGGAAGGGGCCAAAAACATTCAGTACTTC.